The 24 T cell receptor beta chains below all came from one sample that was sequenced in a study of T-cell memory formation after mild COVID-19 (dated by TCRdb to the early 2020s). The library came from 5' RACE. TCRdb names Illumina NovaSeq 6000 as the instrument used. TCRdb reworked the public reads: Q25 trimming with fastp, MiXCR clone assembly, productive beta chains retained. For every CDR3 protein sequence, its rows merge into one entry that carries the most common genes and DNA. Within this sample are some 600,000 distinct CDR3 sequences, with 17% of them counted one time only. The ten largest clones capture 8.1% of the sample. The sequencing sample was made of PBMCs or a T cell subset sorted from them (not recorded which). The receptors were gathered from an adult woman who had mild COVID-19 (a few samples of this study predate the infection). The sample titles of this study are shuffled in the database, so cell type and time point are left out; the donor was told from shared clones.

This clonotype was counted many times. This sequence joins TRBV19 and TRBJ2-7; D not resolved. Germline CDR1 and CDR2: LNHDA and SQIVND (reference sequence). The V gene lost 3 bases and the J gene lost 5 bases, with 14 bases spanning the gap. This CDR3 is built from 14 residues. The CDR3 protein is CASSMGRQFHEQYF. DNA for the CDR3: TGTGCCAGTAGTATGGGTCGGCAGTTCCACGAGCAGTACTTC.

In its sample, this clonotype was seen a few times. The CDR3 DNA reads as TGTGCCAGCAGTTACGACAGGACCTATGGCTACACCTTC. As protein: CASSYDRTYGYTF. This chain joins TRBV6-5 and TRBJ1-2; maybe TRBD1 (6 bases). The V end lost 2 bases, the J end lost 4 bases, and 8 bases lay between the germline ends. This CDR3 is 13 amino acids long. CDR1 is MNHEY and CDR2 is SVGAGI in the germline V gene.

The chain combines TRBV7-9 with TRBJ1-2; D possibly corresponds to TRBD1 (6 bases). The length of the CDR3 is 15 residues. V lost 1 base and J 3 bases, leaving 12 bases between the germline ends. The germline V gene has CDR1 SEHNR and CDR2 FQNEAQ (reference sequence). The CDR3 is CASSLVQGADYGYTF. The CDR3 nucleotides are TGTGCCAGCAGCTTAGTACAGGGAGCAGACTATGGCTACACCTTC.

The V gene is TRBV15, the J gene TRBJ2-7; 9 bases fit TRBD2. Germline-derived CDR1 and CDR2 are LNHNV and YYDKDF (reference sequence). With V trimmed by 1 base and J by 2 bases, 9 bases remained unmatched. The CDR3 consists of 17 residues. CDR3 sequence (DNA): TGTGCCACCAGCAGAGGGAAGGGACTAGCCCCGACCTACGAGCAGTACTTC. Protein: CATSRGKGLAPTYEQYF.

V gene TRBV5-1 combines with J gene TRBJ2-2; D is perhaps TRBD1 (7 bases). CDR1 and CDR2 (germline): SGHRS, YFSETQ. The V gene lost 1 base and the J gene lost 3 bases, with 13 bases spanning the gap. The length of the CDR3 is 16 residues. CDR3 bases: TGCGCCAGCAGCTTGACAGGGGAGGTCGACACCGGGGAGCTGTTTTTT. It is translated as CASSLTGEVDTGELFF.

The chain has TRBV9 and TRBJ2-1; the D gene is possibly TRBD2 (5 bases). The germline V gene has CDR1 SGDLS and CDR2 YYNGEE. The CDR3 spans 16 residues. The V gene lost 0 bases and the J gene lost 1 base, with 11 bases spanning the gap. The CDR3: CASSVDPGISYNEQFF. CDR3 DNA sequence: TGTGCCAGCAGCGTAGACCCCGGGATATCCTACAATGAGCAGTTCTTC. Full variable domain (missing parts from reference TRBV9 and TRBJ2-1): DSGVTQTPKHLITATGQRVTLRCSPRSGDLSVYWYQQSLDQGLQFLIQYYNGEERAKGNILERFSAQQFPDLHSELNLSSLELGDSALYFCASSVDPGISYNEQFFGPGTRLTVL.

This clonotype appeared many times. V is TRBV12-3 or TRBV12-4 and J is TRBJ2-3; 8 positions agree with TRBD2. The ends lost 6 bases at V and 6 bases at J; junction bases unmatched: 20. The CDR3 sequence is 18 residues long. In nucleotides, the CDR3 is TGTGCCAGCAGCGGGTACGAGGGCGGGGGGCTCCCCGGCGATACGCAGTATTTT. Translated: CASSGYEGGGLPGDTQYF.

This clonotype was detected a few times. The V call is TRBV12-3 or TRBV12-4, the J call TRBJ1-3; no definite D call. Trimming removed 3 bases at V and 0 bases at J, with 12 bases between. This CDR3 is built from 16 residues. Here the CDR3 DNA reads TGTGCCAGCAGTTTTGGTCCGCTACACTCTGGAAACACCATATATTTT. Translated: CASSFGPLHSGNTIYF.

Only a few counts were recorded for this clonotype. The V call is TRBV11-2, the J call TRBJ1-2; D gene uncertain. The CDR3 totals 13 residues. Trimming took off 0 bases at V and 7 bases at J, with 9 bases between the two ends. CDR1 is SGHAT, CDR2 FQNNGV, per germline. CDR3 region: CASSLDLRGGYTF. The CDR3 nucleotides read TGTGCCAGCAGCTTAGATCTACGCGGTGGCTACACCTTC.

The chain links TRBV2 to TRBJ2-1; D not certain. Trimming left V 4 bases short and J 0 bases short, with 10 bases between. CDR1 is SNHLY and CDR2 is FYNNEI in the germline V gene. The CDR3 totals 15 residues. The CDR3 bases are TGTGCCAGCAGTGCCGACTGGAGCTCCTACAATGAGCAGTTCTTC. Protein: CASSADWSSYNEQFF.

The CDR3 loop reads CASSLGIAGPYEQYF. CDR3 coding DNA: TGTGCCAGCAGCTTAGGGATAGCGGGCCCGTACGAGCAGTACTTC. The gene calls are TRBV7-8 and TRBJ2-7, with 7 positions matching TRBD2. Germline CDR1 reads SGHVS; CDR2 reads FQNEAQ. The trim removed 1 base at V and 4 bases at J, leaving 7 bases unmatched. There are 15 residues in the CDR3.

The gene calls are TRBV7-2 and TRBJ1-1, with TRBD1 as a possible D gene (5 bases). Germline V gene sequence: CDR1 SGHTA, CDR2 FQGNSA. With 3 bases removed from V and 6 bases from J, the gap between germline ends came to 11 bases. The CDR3 loop spans 13 amino acids. CDR3 residues: CASSFRGQAEAFF. The CDR3 nucleotides are TGTGCCAGCAGCTTTAGGGGTCAGGCTGAAGCTTTCTTT. Variable domain in full (rest from reference TRBV7-2 and TRBJ1-1): GAGVSQSPSNKVTEKGKDVELRCDPISGHTALYWYRQSLGQGLEFLIYFQGNSAPDKSGLPSDRFSAERTGGSVSTLTIQRTQQEDSAVYLCASSFRGQAEAFFGQGTRLTVV.

This clonotype has a handful of counts. The V call is TRBV5-1, the J call TRBJ2-2, with no clear D. The CDR3 has 16 amino acids. Trimming stripped 0 bases from V and 0 bases from J, with 9 bases between. Germline V gene data show CDR1 as SGHRS and CDR2 as YFSETQ. CDR3 in DNA: TGCGCCAGCAGCTTGGAGGCAAAGGCGAACACCGGGGAGCTGTTTTTT. Its translation: CASSLEAKANTGELFF.

The chain has TRBV29-1 and TRBJ1-2, with 10 bases identical to TRBD1. Germline-derived CDR1 and CDR2 are SQVTM and ANQGSEA. V was clipped by 7 bases and J by 3 bases; unmatched bases: 5. The CDR3 is 13 amino acids. The CDR3 nucleotides read TGCAGCGCCGGACAGGGGGTCGACTATGGCTACACCTTC. Translating gives CSAGQGVDYGYTF.

The CDR3 loop is CASSLKRPGAGNPYNEQFF. CDR3 DNA sequence: TGTGCCAGCAGCTTAAAGCGGCCGGGAGCGGGGAATCCCTACAATGAGCAGTTCTTC. This rearrangement joins TRBV7-6 to TRBJ2-1, with TRBD2 identical over 7 bases. V shed 2 bases and J 2 bases; nucleotides not matched to a gene: 15. This CDR3 comprises 19 residues. Germline V CDR1 and CDR2: SGHVS, FNYEAQ.

This clonotype was recorded a few times. V usage is TRBV5-1 and J usage is TRBJ1-5; D not resolved. The CDR3 runs 15 residues. V lost 4 bases, J lost 0 bases, and 11 bases lay in between. Germline CDR1 SGHRS, CDR2 YFSETQ. The CDR3 here is CASSITPDSNQPQHF. CDR3 nucleotide sequence: TGCGCCAGCAGCATCACTCCCGATAGCAATCAGCCCCAGCATTTT.

A few counts support this clonotype. This chain connects TRBV7-8 to TRBJ2-3; TRBD2 agrees at 8 bases. CDR1 SGHVS and CDR2 FQNEAQ come from the germline V gene. Unmatched junction bases numbered 8, after V lost 9 bases and J lost 0 bases. CDR3 length: 15 amino acids. In DNA form, the CDR3 reads TGTGCCAGTAGAAGCGGGAGACATAGCACAGATACGCAGTATTTT. Its translation: CASRSGRHSTDTQYF.

The table lists this clonotype with a few counts. This chain connects TRBV24-1 to TRBJ2-5, with D maybe TRBD1 (6 bases). The V end lost 4 bases, the J end lost 3 bases, and 14 bases lay between the germline ends. This CDR3 spans 15 amino acids. Germline V gives CDR1 KGHDR, CDR2 SFDVKD. The CDR3, as DNA: TGTGCCACCAGTGACCCCGGGACACAGAAAGAGACCCAGTACTTC. It yields the protein CATSDPGTQKETQYF.

This chain uses TRBV4-1 with TRBJ2-5; 9 bases are a match to TRBD1. The CDR3 has 16 amino acids. Trimming removed 3 bases from V and 7 bases from J; junction bases left unmatched: 12. Germline values: CDR1 MGHRA, CDR2 YSYEKL. The CDR3 DNA sequence: TGCGCCAGCAGCCAGCGCGAAACAGGGGGCGGCGGGACCCAGTACTTC. Amino acid sequence: CASSQRETGGGGTQYF.

The chain uses TRBV6-5 and TRBJ2-3; D could derive from TRBD1 or TRBD2 (5 bases each). V was clipped by 6 bases and J by 0 bases, with 10 bases between them. This CDR3 is built from 14 residues. The germline V gene has CDR1 MNHEY and CDR2 SVGAGI. The CDR3 sequence: CASRRGLSTDTQYF. The CDR3 region has the DNA TGTGCCAGCAGGAGGGGCCTTAGCACAGATACGCAGTATTTT.

There are a few counts of this clonotype. The V and J genes are TRBV20-1 and TRBJ2-1; D may be TRBD2 (5 bases). The CDR3 covers 14 residues. CDR1 is DFQATT and CDR2 is SNEGSKA in the germline V gene (reference sequence). Trimming shortened V by 0 bases and J by 5 bases, and 11 bases separated the two germline ends. The CDR3 loop is CSARDLVRDNEQFF. In DNA form, the CDR3 reads TGCAGTGCTAGAGATCTCGTGCGGGACAATGAGCAGTTCTTC.

This chain joins TRBV29-1 and TRBJ2-3; D gene ambiguous. The CDR3 covers 13 residues. Trimming took 7 bases from V and 1 from J, leaving 12 bases between them. From germline, CDR1 is SQVTM and CDR2 ANQGSEA. CDR3 sequence reads: CSAAAAGTDTQYF. For the CDR3, the DNA is TGCAGCGCTGCGGCGGCAGGCACAGATACGCAGTATTTT.

The sample holds a few counts of this clonotype. This sequence joins TRBV6-6 and TRBJ2-7; 7 nucleotides align to TRBD1. The CDR3 spans 14 residues. Trimming at V came to 5 bases and at J to 3 bases, leaving 7 bases not matched to a gene. Germline CDR1 reads MNHNY; CDR2 reads SVGAGI (reference sequence). The CDR3 loop is CASSPGTVNYEQYF. The DNA of the CDR3 is TGTGCCAGCAGTCCCGGGACAGTCAACTACGAGCAGTACTTC.

J is TRBJ1-5 and V is TRBV30; no definite D call. Trimming removed 2 bases at V and 7 bases at J, with 12 bases between. The CDR3 is 13 amino acids. CDR1 GTSNPN and CDR2 SVGIG come from the germline V gene (reference sequence). The CDR3, as DNA: TGTGCCTGGAGTAAGGAGCGGATACAGCCCCAGCATTTT. Amino acid sequence: CAWSKERIQPQHF.